Sequencing of this TCR beta chain was carried out in a study of Tregs in tolerant kidney transplant recipients. On this clone: Its target is not known.

The trim removed 6 bases at V and 2 bases at J, leaving 9 bases unmatched. The CDR3 is 16 amino acids. Germline CDR1 is LNHDA and CDR2 is SQIVND (reference sequence). Study results and limitations: Few patients were studied, so findings need validation in larger groups.

TCRdb keeps only in-frame clones here, not all; method: immunoSEQ multiplex PCR. The sample contains 200,000 to 300,000 clones, roughly four fifths of which appear only once. The chain couples TRBV19 to TRBJ1-5; 8 nucleotides line up with TRBD1. The sequence was collected from a human donor in good health. The sequencing sample was made of CD4+ T cells from blood. CDR3 sequence: CASSATRGRRNQPQHF. The CDR3 nucleotides read TGTGCCAGTAGCGCGACCAGGGGGCGGCGCAATCAGCCCCAGCATTTT.